This T cell receptor beta chain was recovered during a study of T cell repertoires in aging, cancer and after chemotherapy. Whole-study context: Donors were grouped into six age bands spanning 30 or younger through 70 or older. Chronic lymphocytic leukemia patients on fludarabine- or bendamustine-based regimens gave paired samples before and after chemotherapy.

Of note for this clonotype: Antigen specificity is unknown.

Peripheral blood genomic DNA, not sorted cells or RNA, was the template. Broader study findings: In each cancer cohort, median generation probability increased across chemotherapy, suggesting thymic output rebounded. Untreated cancer patients had significantly lower blood TCR diversity than age-matched healthy donors.

V was pared by 0 bases and J by 10 bases, with 13 bases between. This CDR3 is 15 amino acids long. Germline CDR1 and CDR2: PRHDT and FYEKMQ (reference sequence). Multiplex touch-down PCR with TRB-A/B primers amplified rearranged V-D-J TRB sequences. TCRdb analysed the multiplex PCR reads with MiXCR anew, one entry per CDR3 protein. The repertoire includes 2,000 to 3,000 distinct CDR3 sequences, 54% of them detected once, and 66% sits in the top ten. The TCR comes from a human donor with a blood cancer. What was sequenced was blood. This sequence joins TRBV13 and TRBJ1-6; D is perhaps TRBD1 (6 bases). The CDR3 sequence is CASSLGARGGSPLHF. CDR3 bases: TGTGCCAGCAGCTTAGGGGCCAGAGGGGGGTCACCCCTCCACTTT.